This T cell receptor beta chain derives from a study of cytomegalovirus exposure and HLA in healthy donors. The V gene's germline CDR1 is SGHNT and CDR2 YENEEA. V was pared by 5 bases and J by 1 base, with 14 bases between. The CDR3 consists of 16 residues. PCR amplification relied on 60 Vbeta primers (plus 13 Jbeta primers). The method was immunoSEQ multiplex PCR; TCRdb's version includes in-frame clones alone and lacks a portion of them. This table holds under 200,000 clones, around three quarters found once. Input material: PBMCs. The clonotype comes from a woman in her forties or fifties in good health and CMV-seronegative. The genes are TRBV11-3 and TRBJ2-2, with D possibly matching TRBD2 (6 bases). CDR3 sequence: CASSPPGRGNTGELFF. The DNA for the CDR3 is TGTGCCAGCAGCCCTCCGGGGCGGGGGAACACCGGGGAGCTGTTTTTT. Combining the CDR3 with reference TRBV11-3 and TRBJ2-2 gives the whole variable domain EAGVVQSPRYKIIEKKQPVAFWCNPISGHNTLYWYLQNLGQGPELLIRYENEEAVDDSQLPKDRFSAERLKGVDSTLKIQPAELGDSAVYLCASSPPGRGNTGELFFGEGSRLTVL.